This is a list of T cell receptor beta chains from one sample in a study of beta chain features in type 1 diabetes. Measured with immunoSEQ multiplex PCR; TCRdb has only the in-frame clones, and not every one. Of fewer than 200,000 clones listed, less than 9.5% are singletons. Sequenced input: central memory CD4+ T cells from blood. These receptors were collected from a young man in good health. CDR3s leave out the opening cysteine and the closing phenylalanine or tryptophan.

v_call: TRBV14; j_call: TRBJ2-5; cdr3_aa: ASSFSLVGPETQY
v_call: TRBV10-3; j_call: TRBJ2-3; cdr3_aa: AISRGTGKDTQY
v_call: TRBV6-6; j_call: TRBJ2-7; cdr3_aa: ASSSDRGRAQY
v_call: TRBV30; j_call: TRBJ1-2; cdr3_aa: AWSPGQTGGYT
v_call: TRBV5-4; j_call: TRBJ2-3; cdr3_aa: ASSLYSHTDTQY
v_call: TRBV5-4; j_call: TRBJ2-7; cdr3_aa: ASSPGTGFYEQY
v_call: TRBV5-4; j_call: TRBJ2-3; cdr3_aa: ASSLDRGTDTQY
v_call: TRBV29-1; j_call: TRBJ1-3; cdr3_aa: SYTTGSRNTIY
v_call: TRBV2; j_call: TRBJ1-1; cdr3_aa: ASSYRGTLNTEAF
v_call: TRBV18; j_call: TRBJ1-4; cdr3_aa: ASSPPEGGEKLF
v_call: TRBV2; j_call: TRBJ2-5; cdr3_aa: ASSEANTQETQY
v_call: TRBV19; j_call: TRBJ1-6; cdr3_aa: ASSEMGTGASPLH
v_call: TRBV18; j_call: TRBJ1-1; cdr3_aa: ASSPRGRSTEAF
v_call: TRBV30; j_call: TRBJ2-2; cdr3_aa: AWSMGDFGVGELF
v_call: TRBV29-1; j_call: TRBJ1-1; cdr3_aa: SVAVEMNTEAF
v_call: TRBV5-1; j_call: TRBJ1-5; cdr3_aa: ASSLGGSSNQPQH
v_call: TRBV28; j_call: TRBJ1-4; cdr3_aa: ASRSQGINEKLF
v_call: TRBV5-1; j_call: TRBJ1-2; cdr3_aa: ASSTGREDGYT
v_call: TRBV7-3; j_call: TRBJ2-2; cdr3_aa: ASSMAGTGVLF
v_call: TRBV30; j_call: TRBJ1-2; cdr3_aa: AWSVSGGYGYT
v_call: TRBV6-1; j_call: TRBJ1-5; cdr3_aa: ASTNRGREGPQH
v_call: TRBV6-6; j_call: TRBJ1-2; cdr3_aa: ASSTDRDYGYT
v_call: TRBV5-4; j_call: TRBJ2-5; cdr3_aa: ASSPTSGQETQY
v_call: TRBV5-4; j_call: TRBJ1-2; cdr3_aa: ASSFGAKTLGGYT
v_call: TRBV5-1; j_call: TRBJ2-7; cdr3_aa: ASSLGSVTSYEQY
v_call: TRBV7-9; j_call: TRBJ1-2; cdr3_aa: ARRDRDYGYT
v_call: TRBV4-2; j_call: TRBJ2-5; cdr3_aa: ASSQTGLAGVETQY
v_call: TRBV30; j_call: TRBJ1-1; cdr3_aa: AWSPIGRGTEAF
v_call: TRBV11-2; j_call: TRBJ2-3; cdr3_aa: ASSLYRDRGMDTQY
v_call: TRBV29-1; j_call: TRBJ2-6; cdr3_aa: SVTGQGKSGANVLT
v_call: TRBV9; j_call: TRBJ1-5; cdr3_aa: ASSLGTDNQPQH
v_call: TRBV7-2; j_call: TRBJ2-5; cdr3_aa: ASSFSGAKETQY
v_call: TRBV14; j_call: TRBJ1-1; cdr3_aa: ASSPVEDSQEAF
v_call: TRBV4-3; j_call: TRBJ2-7; cdr3_aa: ASSRGYEQY
v_call: TRBV7-2; j_call: TRBJ2-7; cdr3_aa: ASSEGGLAVYEQY
v_call: TRBV6-5; j_call: TRBJ1-2; cdr3_aa: ASSADIYGYT
v_call: TRBV2; j_call: TRBJ2-3; cdr3_aa: ASSVVRAGDTQY
v_call: TRBV5-4; j_call: TRBJ2-1; cdr3_aa: ASSLSATSGEDEQF
v_call: TRBV7-2; j_call: TRBJ2-3; cdr3_aa: ASSIRGGADTQY